This T cell receptor beta chain appears in the sequencing data of a study of CD8 T cells in Susac syndrome. CDR1 and CDR2 (germline): SQVTM, ANQGSEA. The CDR3 totals 14 residues. V lost 7 bases and J lost 7; bases outside the gene matches: 13. It was with random hexamers that about 0.45 to 1 ug RNA was reverse transcribed. The method of amplification for TCR beta CDR3 was immunoSEQ multiplex PCR, covering 54 Vbeta and 13 Jbeta. From the immunoSEQ multiplex PCR reads, TCRdb called clonotypes with MiXCR, one entry per CDR3 protein. The sample includes 200,000 or so distinct CDR3 sequences, approximately 95% of them seen just once. This clonotype has only one observation. The target antigen is unknown. Overall study results and limits: In TEMRA cells and active patients, CD8+ clonal expansion in Susac reached its peak.

Sequencing of TCR beta was undertaken in CD8+ and CD4+ T cells derived from blood. The chain carries TRBV29-1 and TRBJ2-7; 10 bases are a match to TRBD1. The sample was CD8+ T cells from PBMCs. This TCR derives from a human donor with Susac syndrome. As DNA, the CDR3 is TGCAGCGAAAATATAAAGACAGGGGGCTATGAGCAGTACTTC. It yields the protein CSENIKTGGYEQYF.